These 4 T cell receptor beta chains were sequenced from one sample in a study of CD8 T cells in Susac syndrome. About 0.45 to 1 ug RNA was reverse transcribed with random hexamers. In TCRdb, the immunoSEQ multiplex PCR reads were re-called with MiXCR into one record per CDR3 protein. This sample carries about 430,000 distinct CDR3 sequences, around 83% of them seen once, and the ten largest clones take approximately 0.12%. Material for sequencing was CD8+ T cells from PBMCs. Receptors originate from a human donor with multiple sclerosis.

This clonotype was counted only a few times. The chain couples TRBV4-1 to TRBJ2-3, with unresolved D. This CDR3 spans 12 amino acids. V was cut by 4 bases and J by 6 bases, with 8 bases left in between. Germline assignment: CDR1 MGHRA and CDR2 YSYEKL. The CDR3 bases are TGCGCCAGCAGCCCTGATGGGGATACGCAGTATTTT. It encodes CASSPDGDTQYF.

The rearrangement uses TRBV10-3 and TRBJ2-7, with TRBD1 matching 10 bases. Per germline, CDR1 ENHRY and CDR2 SYGVKD. With V trimmed by 7 bases and J by 3 bases, 6 bases remained unmatched. This CDR3 comprises 14 residues. This CDR3 reads CAIKGTGENYEQYF. The CDR3 DNA follows: TGTGCCATCAAGGGGACAGGGGAAAACTACGAGCAGTACTTC.

The V gene is TRBV29-1, the J gene TRBJ2-3; TRBD2 matches 8 bases. V dropped 6 bases and J dropped 5; count of bases not matched to a gene: 13. In germline, CDR1 is SQVTM, CDR2 ANQGSEA. The CDR3 is 15 amino acids. DNA for the CDR3: TGCAGCGTACAGCGGGGGCGGCCCCGGGGAGATACGCAGTATTTT. The encoded protein is CSVQRGRPRGDTQYF.

In regard to this clonotype: The junction departs from germline at one end; a sequencing error may be responsible. The gene calls are TRBV6-4 and TRBJ2-3; 12 bases match TRBD2. Germline-derived CDR1 and CDR2 are MRHNA and SNTAGT. The CDR3 contains 16 residues. CDR3 DNA sequence: TGTGCCGGCAGTAGGTCTAGCGGGGGGGCCATAGATACGCAGTATTTT. Translating gives CAGSRSSGGAIDTQYF.